What follows are 21 T cell receptor beta chains derived from one specimen sequenced in a study of T-cell memory formation after mild COVID-19 (TCRdb year 2021). The protocol used for the library was 5' RACE. Instrument used: Illumina NovaSeq 6000. TCRdb reprocessed the public reads (quality trimming at Q25 with fastp, clone calling with MiXCR) and kept in-frame beta chains. A single entry per CDR3 protein holds the most common genes and DNA from its merged rows. The table for this sample lists fewer than 350,000 distinct CDR3 sequences; 15% of them were counted only once. The biggest ten clones account for 20% to 25% of the sample. The sample taken for sequencing was PBMCs or a T cell subset sorted from them (not recorded which). Receptors were obtained from a man aged 18 to 29 who had mild COVID-19 (a few samples of this study predate the infection). The sample titles of this study are shuffled in the database, so cell type and time point are left out; the donor was told from shared clones.

The V and J genes are TRBV7-6 and TRBJ2-2, with 9 bases that match TRBD1. The CDR3 length is 15 residues. The junction had 7 bases not matched to a gene; V was cut back by 5 bases and J by 6 bases. Germline CDR1 and CDR2: SGHVS and FNYEAQ. CDR3 coding DNA: TGTGCCAGCAGCCCGAGGACAGGGGAAGCCGGGGAGCTGTTTTTT. Translating it yields CASSPRTGEAGELFF.

This clonotype was seen a few times. The chain recombines TRBV23-1 with TRBJ2-3; 8 nucleotides line up with TRBD2. TRBV23-1 is an ORF for which the function is uncertain. Trimming took 9 bases from V and 2 from J; bases not matched to a gene: 19. CDR3 length: 18 residues. As DNA, the CDR3 is TGCGCCAGTCCAGTCAGTGGTACCCAGCGGGGGTTCACAGATACGCAGTATTTT. This encodes CASPVSGTQRGFTDTQYF.

This clonotype was detected ten times or more. The chain recombines TRBV18 with TRBJ2-3; TRBD1 might be the D (6 bases). The CDR3 extends over 15 amino acids. V was trimmed by 5 bases and J by 5 bases, leaving 17 bases between them. CDR1 is KGHSH, CDR2 LQKENI, per germline. The CDR3 DNA is TGTGCCAGCTCAACAACAGGGTCAACCCGAGATACGCAGTATTTT. Protein product: CASSTTGSTRDTQYF.

The table lists this clonotype with a few counts. The CDR3 loop is CAISESRSGGYNEQFF. DNA of the CDR3: TGTGCCATCAGTGAGTCGAGAAGCGGGGGGTACAATGAGCAGTTCTTC. The chain employs TRBV10-3 and TRBJ2-1; 9 nucleotides align to TRBD2. The CDR3 is 16 amino acids. In germline, CDR1 is ENHRY, CDR2 SYGVKD. Trimming at V came to 0 bases and at J to 4 bases, leaving 4 bases not matched to a gene.

This clonotype was recorded many times. This chain links TRBV28 with TRBJ1-1; no definite D call. The germline V gene encodes CDR1 MDHEN and CDR2 SYDVKM. Trimming shortened V by 3 bases and J by 3 bases, and 17 bases separated the two germline ends. The CDR3 length is 16 residues. As DNA, the CDR3 is TGTGCCAGCAGTTTTCTCCCCCCGAGCATTTACACTGAAGCTTTCTTT. Encoded protein: CASSFLPPSIYTEAFF. Using reference TRBV28 and TRBJ1-1 for the parts outside the CDR3, the full variable domain is DVKVTQSSRYLVKRTGEKVFLECVQDMDHENMFWYRQDPGLGLRLIYFSYDVKMKEKGDIPEGYSVSREKKERFSLILESASTNQTSMYLCASSFLPPSIYTEAFFGQGTRLTVV.

This clonotype was observed a handful of times. The rearrangement uses TRBV4-3 and TRBJ1-2, with no clear D. Germline assignment: CDR1 LGHNA and CDR2 YSLEER. This CDR3 has 14 amino acids. With 1 base removed from V and 4 bases from J, the gap between germline ends came to 10 bases. CDR3 protein: CASSQGKSFYGYTF. As DNA, the CDR3 is TGCGCCAGCAGCCAAGGGAAGAGTTTCTATGGCTACACCTTC.

This clonotype was detected ten times or more. This chain links TRBV5-6 with TRBJ1-1; D is undetermined. Trimming cost V 2 bases and J 9 bases, with 14 bases left between them. Per germline, CDR1 SGHDT and CDR2 YYEEEE. The length of the CDR3 is 13 residues. CDR3 in DNA: TGTGCCAGCAGCTTCGTGACCGTGGGCCAAGCTTTCTTT. Its translation: CASSFVTVGQAFF.

J is TRBJ1-5 and V is TRBV6-5; D is perhaps TRBD1 (5 bases). The CDR3 consists of 15 residues. Germline V CDR1 and CDR2: MNHEY, SVGAGI. Trimming cost V 0 bases and J 4 bases, with 10 bases left between them. The chain's CDR3 is CASSYSGAQNQPQHF. CDR3 in DNA: TGTGCCAGCAGTTACTCTGGGGCGCAGAATCAGCCCCAGCATTTT.

This chain uses TRBV7-9 with TRBJ1-4; TRBD1 might be the D (6 bases). There are 16 residues in the CDR3. Germline V gene sequence: CDR1 SEHNR, CDR2 FQNEAQ (reference sequence). V gave up 3 bases and J gave up 7 bases, with 18 bases separating them. CDR3 amino acids: CASSLEIQGMGEKLFF. The DNA for the CDR3 is TGTGCCAGCAGCTTGGAGATTCAGGGGATGGGTGAAAAACTGTTTTTT. Drawing the rest from reference TRBV7-9 and TRBJ1-4, the complete variable domain is DTGVSQNPRHKITKRGQNVTFRCDPISEHNRLYWYRQTLGQGPEFLTYFQNEAQLEKSRLLSDRFSAERPKGSFSTLEIQRTEQGDSAMYLCASSLEIQGMGEKLFFGSGTQLSVL.

J is TRBJ2-1 and V is TRBV11-3; 7 bases are shared with TRBD2. Germline trimming cut 8 bases from V and 9 bases from J; bases unmatched to any gene: 10. Germline V gene data show CDR1 as SGHNT and CDR2 as YENEEA. The CDR3 totals 13 residues. The CDR3 loop reads CASASGRSGEQFF. As DNA, the CDR3 is TGTGCCAGCGCTAGCGGTAGGTCGGGTGAGCAGTTCTTC.

This clonotype was found a few times. V gene TRBV3-1 combines with J gene TRBJ2-7; D remains ambiguous. This CDR3 is 12 amino acids long. Germline V gene lookup returns CDR1 LGHDT and CDR2 YNNKEL (reference sequence). V gave up 3 bases and J gave up 3 bases, with 6 bases separating them. The CDR3 DNA follows: TGTGCCAGCAGCCACGGATTCTACGAGCAGTACTTC. Translated: CASSHGFYEQYF.

V gene TRBV6-5 combines with J gene TRBJ1-5, with 8 bases fitting TRBD1. With 5 bases clipped from V and 7 bases from J, the junction kept 7 bases outside the gene matches. Germline CDR1 MNHEY, CDR2 SVGAGI. CDR3 size: 14 residues. For the CDR3, the DNA is TGTGCCAGCAGTATGACAGGGGTCGAGCAGCCCCAGCATTTT. This gives the protein CASSMTGVEQPQHF.

The genes are TRBV7-9 and TRBJ1-1; 7 positions agree with TRBD1. Germline CDR1 SEHNR, CDR2 FQNEAQ (reference sequence). V trimming: 3 bases; J trimming: 12 bases; junction bases outside the gene matches: 7. This CDR3 contains 12 residues. CDR3 DNA: TGTGCCAGCAGCTTTCCCAGGGGGTCCTCTTTCTTT. It yields the protein CASSFPRGSSFF.

This clonotype was seen a few times. V gene TRBV6-6 combines with J gene TRBJ1-6, with D hard to call. Trimming took off 0 bases at V and 8 bases at J, with 11 bases between the two ends. The CDR3 has 15 amino acids. Germline values: CDR1 MNHNY, CDR2 SVGAGI (reference sequence). The CDR3: CASSYSRGIDSPLHF. CDR3 nucleotides: TGTGCCAGCAGTTACTCGAGAGGAATTGATTCACCCCTCCACTTT.

This clonotype was counted a few times. V is TRBV7-2 and J is TRBJ1-4; D call uncertain. The CDR3 runs to 14 residues. V lost 5 bases and J 4 bases, leaving 11 bases between the germline ends. Germline assignment: CDR1 SGHTA and CDR2 FQGNSA. The CDR3 is CASSPGRRNEKLFF. CDR3 sequence (DNA): TGTGCCAGCAGCCCGGGAAGGCGTAATGAAAAACTGTTTTTT.

This clonotype was found many times. V usage is TRBV6-5 and J usage is TRBJ1-4; TRBD1 is a possible D gene (5 bases). This CDR3 contains 14 residues. The ends were cut back, 2 bases at V and 4 bases at J, with 8 bases in the middle. The V gene's germline CDR1 is MNHEY and CDR2 SVGAGI. CDR3 sequence (DNA): TGTGCCAGCAGTTACCAGGGATATAATGAAAAACTGTTTTTT. It yields the protein CASSYQGYNEKLFF.

The genes are TRBV4-1 and TRBJ1-2; D is ambiguous. The CDR3 has 16 residues. The V end was cut by 6 bases, the J end by 4 bases, with 21 bases between. Looked up from germline, CDR1 is MGHRA and CDR2 is YSYEKL. Written as DNA, the CDR3 is TGCGCCAGCAGAACCGGGGTCGGGCGATCGGGCTATGGCTACACCTTC. This encodes CASRTGVGRSGYGYTF.

In this sample, this clonotype turned up many times. The CDR3 spells CAITQGEQGRSEQYF. CDR3 DNA: TGTGCCATCACCCAGGGGGAACAGGGGCGCAGCGAGCAGTACTTC. The V call is TRBV10-3, the J call TRBJ2-7, with TRBD1 matching over 7 bases. V was clipped by 7 bases and J by 6 bases; unmatched bases: 15. The CDR3 totals 15 residues. Germline V CDR1 and CDR2: ENHRY, SYGVKD.

This clonotype was found many times. The chain has TRBV7-9 and TRBJ2-5; D possibly uses TRBD1 or TRBD2 (6 bases each). This CDR3 is 15 amino acids long. The ends were cut back, 4 bases at V and 5 bases at J, with 17 bases in the middle. Germline V lookup: CDR1 SEHNR, CDR2 FQNEAQ (reference sequence). For the CDR3, the DNA is TGTGCCAGCAGCTCCCAAAGGGGGGCCGGGGAGACCCAGTACTTC. Encoded protein: CASSSQRGAGETQYF.

This clonotype showed up just a few times. The rearrangement links TRBV29-1 to TRBJ2-1; D gene uncertain. The CDR3 consists of 12 residues. With 1 base removed from V and 6 bases from J, the gap between germline ends came to 7 bases. The germline gives CDR1 SQVTM, CDR2 ANQGSEA. CDR3 sequence reads: CSVEGAGNEQFF. The CDR3 bases are TGCAGCGTTGAAGGCGCCGGCAATGAGCAGTTCTTC.

This rearrangement joins TRBV7-3 to TRBJ1-6; D not resolved. Germline-derived CDR1 and CDR2 are SGHTA and FQGTGA. V was cut by 5 bases and J by 7 bases, with 21 bases left in between. The CDR3 covers 17 residues. CDR3 coding DNA: TGTGCCAGCAGCGTAGGACCGCGGGAGGCCCTAAATTCACCCCTCCACTTT. Amino acid sequence: CASSVGPREALNSPLHF. Filled out from reference TRBV7-3 and TRBJ1-6, the complete variable domain reads GAGVSQTPSNKVTEKGKYVELRCDPISGHTALYWYRQSLGQGPEFLIYFQGTGAADDSGLPNDRFFAVRPEGSVSTLKIQRTERGDSAVYLCASSVGPREALNSPLHFGNGTRLTVT.